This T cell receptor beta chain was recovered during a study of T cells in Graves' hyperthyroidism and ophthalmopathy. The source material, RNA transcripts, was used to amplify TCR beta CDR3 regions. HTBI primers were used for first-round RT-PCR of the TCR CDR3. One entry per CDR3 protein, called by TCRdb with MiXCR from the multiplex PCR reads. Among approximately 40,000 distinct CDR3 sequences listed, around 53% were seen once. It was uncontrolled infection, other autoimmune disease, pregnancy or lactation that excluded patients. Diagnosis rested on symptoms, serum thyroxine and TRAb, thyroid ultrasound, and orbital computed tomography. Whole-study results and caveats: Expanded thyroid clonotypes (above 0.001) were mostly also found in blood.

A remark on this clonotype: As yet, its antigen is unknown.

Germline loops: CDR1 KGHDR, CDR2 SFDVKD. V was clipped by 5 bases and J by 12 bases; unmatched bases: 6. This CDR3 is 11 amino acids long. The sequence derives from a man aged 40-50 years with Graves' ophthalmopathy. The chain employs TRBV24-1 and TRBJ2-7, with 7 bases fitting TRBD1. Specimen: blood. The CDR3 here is CATSAGQKMYF. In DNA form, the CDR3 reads TGTGCCACCAGTGCGGGACAGAAAATGTACTTC.